Described below is a single T cell receptor beta chain sequence and its context. Its antigen is as yet unknown. Germline V lookup: CDR1 GTSNPN, CDR2 SVGIG (reference sequence). The CDR3 totals 13 residues. With 2 bases removed from V and 0 bases from J, the gap between germline ends came to 5 bases. This sample stems from a study of CD8+ T cells in alopecia areata. Study-level findings and limits: While tofacitinib was given, many expanded lesional clones persisted in scalp and blood.

Specified treatment: oral pan-JAK inhibitor, 5-10 mg twice daily. PBMCs yielded sorted CD4+ and CD8+ T cells. Sequencing relied on a cDNA template that was reverse transcribed from extracted RNA. The table came from immunoSEQ multiplex PCR; TCRdb's copy has only in-frame clones and leaves some out. The profile shows 85,000 to 110,000 clones, approximately 84% of them singletons. Source: CD8+ T cells sorted from blood, taken between weeks 30 and 35, from a patient treated with tofacitinib. This sequence was found in a human donor with alopecia areata. The rearrangement uses TRBV30 and TRBJ1-3; D ambiguous. The CDR3 protein is CAWSPNSGNTIYF. Here the CDR3 DNA reads TGTGCCTGGAGTCCGAACTCTGGAAACACCATATATTTT. The variable domain in full, with the rest retrieved from reference TRBV30 and TRBJ1-3, is SQTIHQWPATLVQPVGSPLSLECTVEGTSNPNLYWYRQAAGRGLQLLFYSVGIGQISSEVPQNLSASRPQDRQFILSSKKLLLSDSGFYLCAWSPNSGNTIYFGEGSWLTVV.